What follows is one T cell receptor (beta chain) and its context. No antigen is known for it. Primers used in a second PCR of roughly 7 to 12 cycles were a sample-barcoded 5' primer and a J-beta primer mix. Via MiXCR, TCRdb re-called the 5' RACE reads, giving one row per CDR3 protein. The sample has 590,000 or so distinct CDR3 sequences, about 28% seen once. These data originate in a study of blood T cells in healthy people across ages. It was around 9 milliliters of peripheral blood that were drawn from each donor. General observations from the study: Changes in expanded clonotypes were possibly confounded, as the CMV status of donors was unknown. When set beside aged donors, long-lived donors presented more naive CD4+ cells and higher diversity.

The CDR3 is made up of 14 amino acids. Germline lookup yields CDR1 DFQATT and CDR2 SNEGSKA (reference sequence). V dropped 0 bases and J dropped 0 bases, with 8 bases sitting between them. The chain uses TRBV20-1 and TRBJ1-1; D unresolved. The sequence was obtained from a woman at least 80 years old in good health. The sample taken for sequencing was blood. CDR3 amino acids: CSARDSQLNTEAFF. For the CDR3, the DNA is TGCAGTGCTAGAGATTCCCAGCTGAACACTGAAGCTTTCTTT.